Only a few counts were recorded for the clone carrying this TCR beta chain. Its target is not known. Trimming removed 3 bases at V and 2 bases at J, with 14 bases between. There are 15 residues in the CDR3. From germline, CDR1 is LNHNV and CDR2 YYDKDF (reference sequence). This entry comes from a study of T cells after yellow fever vaccination. As TCR cDNA was made by 5'RACE template switching, a universal primer site and UMIs were added. TCRdb reprocessed the 5' RACE reads with MiXCR, giving one entry per CDR3 protein. The sample lists approximately 260,000 distinct CDR3 sequences, 10% to 15% seen once, with about 0.51% in the top ten. Study-level points and caveats: Sorted repertoires could include abundant contaminating clonotypes from bulk cells. Faster peaking, at day 5 versus 15, marked a secondary response that was weaker. Post-booster repertoires again held most primary-vaccination clones (about 96% CD4, around 90% CD8).

This TCR was sampled from a young man who received the YFV17D yellow fever vaccine. V gene TRBV15 combines with J gene TRBJ2-7; either TRBD1 or TRBD2 may fit D (5 bases each). The sequencing used CD4+ T cells sorted from PBMCs, collected 45 days after the yellow fever booster vaccination. CDR3 protein: CATSRGRDVTYEQYF. DNA for the CDR3: TGTGCCACCAGCAGGGGCCGGGACGTAACCTACGAGCAGTACTTC.